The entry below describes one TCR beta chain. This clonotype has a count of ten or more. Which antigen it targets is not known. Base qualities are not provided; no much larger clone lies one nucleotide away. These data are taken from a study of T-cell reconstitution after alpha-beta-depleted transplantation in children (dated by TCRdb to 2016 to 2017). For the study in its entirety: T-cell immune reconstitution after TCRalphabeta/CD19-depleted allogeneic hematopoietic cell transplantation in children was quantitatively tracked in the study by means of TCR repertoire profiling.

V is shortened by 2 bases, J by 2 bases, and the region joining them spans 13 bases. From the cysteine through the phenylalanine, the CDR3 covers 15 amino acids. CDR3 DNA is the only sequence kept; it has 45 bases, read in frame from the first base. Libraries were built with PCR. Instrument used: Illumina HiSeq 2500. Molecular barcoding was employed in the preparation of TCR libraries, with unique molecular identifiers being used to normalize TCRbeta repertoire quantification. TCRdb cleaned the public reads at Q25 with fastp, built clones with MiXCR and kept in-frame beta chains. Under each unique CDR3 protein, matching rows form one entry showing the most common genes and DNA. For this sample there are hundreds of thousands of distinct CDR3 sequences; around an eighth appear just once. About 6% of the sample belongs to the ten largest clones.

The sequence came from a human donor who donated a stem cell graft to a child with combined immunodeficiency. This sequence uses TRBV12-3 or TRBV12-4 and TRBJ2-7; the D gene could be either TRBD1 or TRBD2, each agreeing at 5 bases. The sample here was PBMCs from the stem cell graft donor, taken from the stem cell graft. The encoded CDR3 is CASSLQSKGPYEQYF. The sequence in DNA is TGTGCCAGCAGTTTACAGTCTAAGGGACCCTACGAGCAGTACTTC.